A single sample gave rise to the 28 T cell receptor gamma chains below, sequenced in a study of human gamma delta and Vdelta1 T cells. These TCRs are of unknown antigen specificity. TCRdb processed the PCR reads again with the CATT caller. The table lists around 5,000 gamma-chain clones, around 33% of them singletons. The sample was Vdelta1 gamma-delta T cells from blood grown in culture (DOT cells). These receptors came from a human donor in good health.

This clone was recorded a few times. The V call is TRGV10, the J call TRGJ1 or TRGJ2. TRGV10 belongs to the ORF category, with a function that is uncertain. With 8 bases clipped from V and 3 bases from J, the junction kept 2 bases outside the gene matches. The CDR3 extends over 11 amino acids. The CDR3 sequence is CAAWAYYKKLF. The DNA of the CDR3 is TGTGCTGCGTGGGCTTATTATAAGAAACTCTTT.

In this sample, this clone turned up a few times. The chain has TRGV5 and TRGJ1 or TRGJ2. The V segment lost 4 bases and the J segment 3 bases; nucleotides outside the gene matches: 12. The germline V gene encodes CDR1 VINAFY and CDR2 YDVSNSKD. This CDR3 spans 15 amino acids. Here the CDR3 DNA reads TGTGCCACCTGGGATACGAAGGACCCTTATTATAAGAAACTCTTT. This encodes CATWDTKDPYYKKLF.

By proportion, this clone is medium-sized. V is TRGV4 and J is TRGJ1 or TRGJ2. The CDR3 sequence is 12 residues long. V gave up 0 bases and J gave up 8 bases; unmatched junction bases: 4. Germline V CDR1 and CDR2: EGSTGY, YDSYTSSV. CDR3 protein: CATWDGRHKKLF. In nucleotides, the CDR3 is TGTGCCACCTGGGATGGGCGTCATAAGAAACTCTTT.

The chain links TRGV2 to TRGJ1 or TRGJ2. Germline-derived CDR1 and CDR2 are EGSNGY and YDSYNSKV. The V segment lost 1 base and the J segment 7 bases; nucleotides outside the gene matches: 7. This CDR3 spans 13 amino acids. Here the CDR3 reads CATWDGPNYKKLF. The CDR3, as DNA: TGTGCCACCTGGGACGGACCAAACTATAAGAAACTCTTT.

This clone has a handful of counts. V gene TRGV2 combines with J gene TRGJ1 or TRGJ2. There are 14 residues in the CDR3. V dropped 0 bases and J dropped 3; count of bases not matched to a gene: 5. Germline V gene data show CDR1 as EGSNGY and CDR2 as YDSYNSKV. Written as DNA, the CDR3 is TGTGCCACCTGGGACGGGCTGGGTTATTATAAGAAACTCTTT. Its protein product is CATWDGLGYYKKLF.

Worth noting for this clone: One end of the junction does not line up with germline, which may come from a read error. The chain has TRGV2 and TRGJ1 or TRGJ2. This CDR3 has 13 amino acids. Germline-derived CDR1 and CDR2 are EGSNGY and YDSYNSKV. CDR3 in DNA: TGTGCCACCTGGGACGAACAAAACGATAAGAACCTCTTT. It codes for CATWDEQNDKNLF.

Relative to its sample, this clone is medium-sized (0.01 to 0.1%). The chain carries TRGV4 and TRGJ1 or TRGJ2. The CDR3 is made up of 11 amino acids. Germline CDR1 and CDR2: EGSTGY and YDSYTSSV. With 4 bases clipped from V and 6 bases from J, the junction kept 3 bases outside the gene matches. The CDR3 loop reads CATWDSYKKLF. The CDR3 DNA reads as TGTGCCACCTGGGACAGTTATAAGAAACTCTTT.

The chain has TRGV2 and TRGJ1 or TRGJ2. From germline, CDR1 is EGSNGY and CDR2 YDSYNSKV. The V and J ends lost 0 bases and 1 base, in that order; junction bases with no gene match: 6. The CDR3 sequence is 15 residues long. CDR3 region: CATWDGPTNYYKKLF. The CDR3 region has the DNA TGTGCCACCTGGGACGGGCCAACTAATTATTATAAGAAACTCTTT.

Points on this clone: It may be a read error: a sequence one base away is much more abundant. V usage is TRGV8 and J usage is TRGJ1 or TRGJ2. The V and J ends lost 2 bases and 0 bases, in that order; junction bases with no gene match: 1. The CDR3 contains 13 residues. CDR1 is VENAVY and CDR2 is YDSYNSRV in the germline V gene. The CDR3 is CATWDTNYYKKLF. CDR3 DNA: TGTGCCACCTGGGATACGAATTATTATAAGAAACTCTTT.

The table lists this clone with a few counts. The genes are TRGV4 and TRGJ1 or TRGJ2. The length of the CDR3 is 12 residues. The ends lost 5 bases at V and 4 bases at J; junction bases unmatched: 5. CDR1 and CDR2 (germline): EGSTGY, YDSYTSSV. DNA of the CDR3: TGTGCCACCTGGGGTCAATATTATAAGAAACTCTTT. This encodes CATWGQYYKKLF.

The J gene is TRGJ1 or TRGJ2, the V gene TRGV2. From germline, CDR1 is EGSNGY and CDR2 YDSYNSKV. This CDR3 is built from 15 residues. The junction had 12 bases not matched to a gene; V was cut back by 4 bases and J by 3 bases. In nucleotides, the CDR3 is TGTGCCACCTGGGATGGCCCCACCGTTTATTATAAGAAACTCTTT. As protein: CATWDGPTVYYKKLF.

In its sample, this clone was seen a few times. This chain links TRGV5 with TRGJP2. This CDR3 has 16 residues. The germline V gene has CDR1 VINAFY and CDR2 YDVSNSKD. The J segment lost 2 bases and the V segment lost 1 base, leaving 7 bases of the junction unmatched. The CDR3 DNA sequence: TGTGCCACCTGGGACAGAGACCTAAGTAGTGATTGGATCAAGACGTTT. Translation gives CATWDRDLSSDWIKTF.

This clone was recorded a few times. A much more abundant neighbour one base away suggests this may be a read error. V and J are TRGV5 and TRGJ1 or TRGJ2. The V gene's germline CDR1 is VINAFY and CDR2 YDVSNSKD. J lost 2 bases, V lost 3 bases, and 1 base had no gene match. The CDR3 spans 12 residues. DNA of the CDR3: TGTGCCACCTGGGACGATTATTATAAGAAACTCTTT. As protein: CATWDDYYKKLF.

A few counts support this clone. The gene calls are TRGV3 and TRGJ1 or TRGJ2. Looked up from germline, CDR1 is VTNTFY and CDR2 is YDVSTARD (reference sequence). The CDR3 runs to 12 residues. The ends lost 8 bases at V and 4 bases at J; junction bases unmatched: 8. The DNA for the CDR3 is TGTGCCACCTCGGGACCATATTATAAGAAACTCTTT. This encodes CATSGPYYKKLF.

Details on this clone: At the DNA level, this CDR3 is encoded by other sequences in the same sample as well. The rearrangement joins TRGV5 to TRGJ1 or TRGJ2. There are 12 residues in the CDR3. Germline CDR1 and CDR2: VINAFY and YDVSNSKD. V lost 4 bases and J lost 4; bases outside the gene matches: 4. This CDR3 reads CATWESYYKKLF. The CDR3 nucleotides are TGTGCCACCTGGGAATCGTATTATAAGAAACTCTTT.

The chain is built from TRGV2 and TRGJ1 or TRGJ2. The CDR3 consists of 17 residues. CDR1 is EGSNGY, CDR2 YDSYNSKV, per germline. Trimming took 0 bases from V and 0 from J; bases not matched to a gene: 11. The CDR3 loop reads CATWDGQTLENYYKKLF. As DNA, the CDR3 is TGTGCCACCTGGGACGGGCAAACTCTCGAGAATTATTATAAGAAACTCTTT.

About this clone: A read error may account for a junction end that differs from germline. The chain uses TRGV4 and TRGJ1 or TRGJ2. There are 15 residues in the CDR3. In germline, CDR1 is EGSTGY, CDR2 YDSYTSSV. CDR3 DNA: TGTGCCCCCTGGGACGGAAACTTTAATTATTATAAGAAACTCTTT. It is translated as CAPWDGNFNYYKKLF.

The V call is TRGV2, the J call TRGJ1 or TRGJ2. Trimming at V came to 0 bases and at J to 6 bases, leaving 5 bases not matched to a gene. The CDR3 is 13 amino acids. CDR1 is EGSNGY, CDR2 YDSYNSKV, per germline. CDR3 DNA sequence: TGTGCCACCTGGGACGGGCGGGCTTATAAGAAACTCTTT. It yields the protein CATWDGRAYKKLF.

The V call is TRGV4, the J call TRGJP1. The CDR3 spans 13 residues. Germline V lookup: CDR1 EGSTGY, CDR2 YDSYTSSV. The trim removed 4 bases at V and 4 bases at J, leaving 3 bases unmatched. CDR3 region: CATWEVTGWFKIF. In DNA form, the CDR3 reads TGTGCCACCTGGGAAGTCACTGGTTGGTTCAAGATATTT.

This clone was found a few times. The rearrangement links TRGV4 to TRGJ1 or TRGJ2. Germline V gene data show CDR1 as EGSTGY and CDR2 as YDSYTSSV. The CDR3 sequence is 14 residues long. J was trimmed by 12 bases and V by 4 bases; bases with no gene match: 18. The CDR3 DNA follows: TGTGCCACCTGGGACGGGCCGGGATGGATCCGGAAACTCTTT. Its protein product is CATWDGPGWIRKLF.

The J gene is TRGJ1 or TRGJ2, the V gene TRGV4. The CDR3 runs to 13 residues. Germline loops: CDR1 EGSTGY, CDR2 YDSYTSSV. Losses at the gene ends were 4 bases for V and 4 bases for J; bases not matched to a gene: 7. The CDR3 sequence is CATWDPRYYKKLF. CDR3 DNA: TGTGCCACCTGGGACCCTCGATATTATAAGAAACTCTTT.

This clone was observed a few times. The J gene is TRGJ1 or TRGJ2, the V gene TRGV4. J was trimmed by 2 bases and V by 4 bases; bases with no gene match: 8. Germline CDR1 EGSTGY, CDR2 YDSYTSSV. The CDR3 loop spans 14 amino acids. The CDR3 DNA sequence: TGTGCCACCTGGGACGGGCCGTATTATTATAAGAAACTCTTT. Protein: CATWDGPYYYKKLF.

Concerning this clone itself: Other DNA sequences within the sample encode an identical CDR3. The chain couples TRGV2 to TRGJP2. Germline V gene sequence: CDR1 EGSNGY, CDR2 YDSYNSKV. J lost 5 bases, V lost 0 bases, and 3 bases had no gene match. CDR3 size: 14 residues. Here the CDR3 DNA reads TGTGCCACCTGGGACGGGCGGAGTGATTGGATCAAGACGTTT. It translates to CATWDGRSDWIKTF.

The rearrangement links TRGV2 to TRGJ1 or TRGJ2. V trimming: 4 bases; J trimming: 5 bases; junction bases outside the gene matches: 5. The CDR3 covers 12 residues. In germline, CDR1 is EGSNGY, CDR2 YDSYNSKV. CDR3: CATWEVDYKKLF. The CDR3 nucleotides are TGTGCCACCTGGGAAGTTGATTATAAGAAACTCTTT.

The V gene is TRGV4, the J gene TRGJP. This CDR3 comprises 17 residues. V lost 0 bases to trimming and J lost 5 bases; unmatched junction nucleotides: 4. From germline, CDR1 is EGSTGY and CDR2 YDSYTSSV. The CDR3 bases are TGTGCCACCTGGGATGGGGGTAAAGAGTTGGGCAAAAAAATCAAGGTATTT. Amino acids: CATWDGGKELGKKIKVF.

This clone is deemed medium-sized. V and J are TRGV2 and TRGJ1 or TRGJ2. There are 15 residues in the CDR3. Losses at the gene ends were 0 bases for V and 4 bases for J; bases not matched to a gene: 9. Germline V gives CDR1 EGSNGY, CDR2 YDSYNSKV. The CDR3 region is CATWDGPDDYYKKLF. The DNA for the CDR3 is TGTGCCACCTGGGACGGGCCTGATGACTATTATAAGAAACTCTTT.

The chain is built from TRGV10 and TRGJP2. TRGV10 is treated as an ORF (open reading frame) with a function not yet certain. The CDR3 extends over 14 amino acids. V was pared by 10 bases and J by 5 bases, with 11 bases of the junction left unmatched. CDR3 residues: CAASPFESDWIKTF. DNA of the CDR3: TGTGCTGCGTCCCCTTTTGAAAGTGATTGGATCAAGACGTTT.

There are a few counts of this clone. In the same sample, other DNA sequences code for this CDR3. The gene calls are TRGV4 and TRGJ1 or TRGJ2. V lost 0 bases to trimming and J lost 3 bases; unmatched junction nucleotides: 2. This CDR3 region has 13 residues. CDR1 EGSTGY and CDR2 YDSYTSSV come from the germline V gene. The CDR3 region has the DNA TGTGCCACCTGGGATGGGCCTTATTATAAGAAACTCTTT. Its protein is CATWDGPYYKKLF.